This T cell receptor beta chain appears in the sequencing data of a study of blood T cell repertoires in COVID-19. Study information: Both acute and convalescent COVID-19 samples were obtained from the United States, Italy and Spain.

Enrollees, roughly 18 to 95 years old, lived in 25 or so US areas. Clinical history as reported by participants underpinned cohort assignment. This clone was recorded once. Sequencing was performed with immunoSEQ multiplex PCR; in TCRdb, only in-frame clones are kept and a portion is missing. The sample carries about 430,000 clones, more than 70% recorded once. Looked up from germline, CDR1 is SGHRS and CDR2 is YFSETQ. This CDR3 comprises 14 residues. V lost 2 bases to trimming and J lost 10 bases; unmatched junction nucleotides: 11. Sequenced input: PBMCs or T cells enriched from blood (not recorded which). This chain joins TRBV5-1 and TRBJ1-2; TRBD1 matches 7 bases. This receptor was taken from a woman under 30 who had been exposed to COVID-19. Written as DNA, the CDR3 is TGCGCCAGCAGCTTCCCCGACAGGGAAGGTTCCTACACCTTC. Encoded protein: CASSFPDREGSYTF.